This T cell receptor beta chain was identified in a study of blood T cell repertoires in COVID-19 (dated by TCRdb to the early 2020s). In the study overall: The collaborator samples originated in the United States, Italy and Spain and spanned the acute and convalescent phases of COVID-19. A freely available public database, intended as a resource for researchers studying the immune response to SARS-CoV-2, is where the repertoires were released. A de-identified subject ID, COVID-19 status, age in years and sex were almost always included in the sample metadata. Where available, HLA class I and class II types were obtained from metadata supplied by the sample provider rather than from assay-based typing. The material from the prospective study consisted of cDNA or gDNA derived from T cells, B-cell-depleted T cells, or PBMCs. Samples were obtained from the ongoing ImmuneRACE study (first 160 participants) and from 1,200 or so subjects provided by 6 global collaborators. The dataset comprised deeply sampled blood TCRbeta repertoires from subjects exposed to, actively infected with, or recovered from COVID-19. General conclusions and limits of the study: How much clinical and demographic metadata was included differed by source and by participant, and the metadata was provided uncurated.

At one collaborating source in Seattle, patients were enrolled during active infection and were followed longitudinally through the course of disease. Each collaborating institution followed its own protocols to collect whole blood in K2EDTA tubes. For TCRbeta analysis, collaborators shipped samples in one of three forms: frozen whole blood, isolated PBMCs, or DNA extracted from either of those sample types. Worth noting for this clone: It lacks a known antigen. Per-nucleotide qualities are absent, and no much larger clonotype sits a single base away.

TCRbeta CDR3 regions were amplified from genomic DNA by means of the immunoSEQ Assay, a bias-controlled multiplex PCR. In the original analysis: The number of nucleated cells in each sample was estimated by amplification of reference gene primers within the assay. To quantify the absolute abundance of each unique TCRbeta CDR3 rearrangement, sequence reads were collapsed and filtered. Productive Simpson clonality was computed per sample as the square root of Simpson's diversity index over productive rearrangements. In its TCRdb copy, this immuneACCESS table keeps in-frame sequences only and misses some clones. Where compared with another copy, unresolved V genes explain less than half of these, and the others have no known cause. V and J calls and clone size are as listed in that table; D and trimming were resolved from the DNA. For this sample the table gives around 200,000 clones, of which over 75% were detected only once. Approximately 18% of the sample goes to the ten largest clones.

The CDR3 spans 16 residues, from the cysteine through the phenylalanine. Only CDR3 DNA remains: 48 bases, in frame from the first base. Looking up the germline V gene (reference sequence) yields CDR1 SEHNR and CDR2 FQNEAQ. V was cut back by 4 bases and J by 1 base, leaving a gap of 16 bases between them. Sequencing input: peripheral blood. The TCR sequence derives from a person aged 65 to 79 with COVID-19, enrolled during active disease. The chain uses TRBV7-9 and TRBJ2-5, and the D gene may be TRBD1, 6 bases matching. CDR3 sequence: CASSSSPAGAQETQYF. The sequence in DNA is TGTGCCAGCAGCTCCTCCCCCGCAGGGGCCCAAGAGACCCAGTACTTC.